This entry is about one TCR beta chain. This record belongs to a study of blood T cells in healthy people across ages. V was pared by 7 bases and J by 3 bases, with 10 bases between. Germline lookup yields CDR1 SQVTM and CDR2 ANQGSEA. This CDR3 spans 12 amino acids. Using a J-beta primer mix together with a sample-barcoded 5' primer, a second PCR was run for about 7 to 12 cycles. Each cDNA molecule was tagged by a template-switch adaptor with 12 random nucleotides. From the 5' RACE reads, TCRdb called clonotypes with MiXCR, one entry per CDR3 protein. In the table there are about 780,000 distinct CDR3 sequences, 35% to 50% of which are singletons.

The rearrangement uses TRBV29-1 and TRBJ2-1; D is ambiguous. The sequence derives from a man older than 75 in good health. Sequencing input: blood. The CDR3 loop reads CSEGSLYNEQFF. CDR3 DNA sequence: TGCAGCGAGGGTAGCCTCTACAATGAGCAGTTCTTC.